This TCR beta chain was sequenced for a study of cytomegalovirus exposure and HLA in healthy donors. Germline CDR1 is SGHRS and CDR2 is YFSETQ. CDR3 size: 14 residues. Trimming removed 3 bases from V and 6 bases from J, with 13 bases in between. The PCR employed 60 Vbeta primers together with 13 Jbeta primers. Libraries were prepared by immunoSEQ multiplex PCR; TCRdb keeps only in-frame clonotypes and omits some of them. The sample has around 120,000 clones, about 76% seen once. The chain is built from TRBV5-1 and TRBJ1-5; the D gene is possibly TRBD1 (5 bases). The sequenced sample was PBMCs. This clonotype was sampled from a man in his 60s in good health and CMV-seropositive. CDR3 coding DNA: TGCGCCAGCAGCTCCTCTGGGGGGAGTCAGCCCCAGCATTTT. It yields the protein CASSSSGGSQPQHF.